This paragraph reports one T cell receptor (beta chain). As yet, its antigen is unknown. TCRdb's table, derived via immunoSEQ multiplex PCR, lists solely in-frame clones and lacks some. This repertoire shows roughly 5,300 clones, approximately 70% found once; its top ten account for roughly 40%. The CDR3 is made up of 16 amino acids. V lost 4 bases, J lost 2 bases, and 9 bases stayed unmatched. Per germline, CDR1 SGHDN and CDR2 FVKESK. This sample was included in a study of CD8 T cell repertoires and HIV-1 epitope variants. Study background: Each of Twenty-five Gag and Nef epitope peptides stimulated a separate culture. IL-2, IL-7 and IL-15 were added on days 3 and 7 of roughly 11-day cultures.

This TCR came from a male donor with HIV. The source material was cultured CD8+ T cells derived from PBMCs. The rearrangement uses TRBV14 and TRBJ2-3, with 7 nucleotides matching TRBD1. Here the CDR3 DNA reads TGTGCCAGCAGCCTTTGGACAGGAACCGCCACAGATACGCAGTATTTT. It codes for CASSLWTGTATDTQYF.